This T cell receptor beta chain was recovered during a study of blood T cells in healthy people across ages (dated by TCRdb to 2013 to 2016). Study-wide context: In model experiments, roughly one uniquely barcoded TCR beta cDNA molecule per two T cells was captured by template switching. To track age-related changes in TCR beta repertoire diversity, the study relied on deep sequencing normalized with unique cDNA molecular identifiers. The donors were divided into four age groups: young (average approximately 17 years), middle-aged (approximately 39), aged (approximately 59) and long-lived (about 80). Donors of different ages were randomly distributed across sequencing lanes to avoid experimental bias. Two additional independent replicas of 1 million unique cDNA reads from the same blood draw were analyzed for two donors (one aged 18 to 29 and one aged 80 or older).

Concerning this clonotype: Its antigen specificity is not known. No much larger clonotype is one base removed from it; base qualities were not supplied.

Library preparation employed 5' RACE. Sequencer: Illumina HiSeq 2500. A second PCR of about 7 to 12 cycles was run with a J-beta primer mix and a sample-barcoded 5' primer. A unique molecular identifier was introduced onto each TCR beta cDNA molecule by a template-switch 5' adaptor carrying 12 random nucleotides. At least 3 million CDR3-containing paired-end reads were obtained from each sample. All of the RNA was converted into first-strand cDNA using the Mint cDNA synthesis kit, with a TRBC-specific oligonucleotide serving as the primer. Following uracil-DNA glycosylase treatment, all cDNA underwent a first 18-cycle PCR with the universal primers M1SS and BC2_uni_R. The paper's data handling went like this. Normalization of each sample was performed by random selection of 1 million high-quality reads, each carrying a distinct molecular identifier. Instead of being binned into consensus sequences, reads that shared molecular identifiers were thrown out. MiTCR, set to a Q25 quality threshold and the strictest error-elimination algorithm, was used for CDR3 identification, clonotype clustering and error correction. A nonparametric unseen species model with Euler transformation was used to estimate a lower bound on total TCR beta diversity. In TCRdb, the public reads were trimmed at Q25 with fastp and aligned with MiXCR, with productive beta chains retained. Each record represents a unique CDR3 protein, reported with the most common genes and DNA among its rows. TCRdb, not the original authors, processed these V and J calls. This sample has approximately 800,000 distinct CDR3 sequences in its table, and roughly 60% of those were observed once. In total, the top ten clones hold approximately 20% of the sample.

The full study reports these points: Compared with the aged group, the long-lived group had more naive CD4+ T cells, fewer expanded clones and increased TCR diversity, suggesting age selection. Because the CMV infection status of the donors was unknown, age-related changes in expanded clonotypes may potentially have been confounded. Observed TCR beta diversity per million T cells fell roughly linearly with age, and a significant reduction was already apparent by age roughly 41. Observed TCR beta diversity correlated strongly with the percentage of naive T cells measured by flow cytometry. Because profiling used bulk unsorted PBMCs, naive and antigen-experienced compartments could not be compared conclusively. Estimates of total diversity from one million sequenced T cells were regarded as lower bounds and underestimates.

The donors were 40 or so Caucasian individuals from Russia, aged roughly 6 to 95 years, who were systemically healthy. Each donor gave around 9.9 milliliters of peripheral blood, collected into EDTA-treated Vacutainer tubes. PBMCs were isolated by Ficoll-Paque density-gradient centrifugation, with at least 7 million obtained per sample. Total RNA was extracted from PBMCs with Trizol reagent, with at least 5 micrograms obtained per sample. The percentages of naive CD45RAhigh/CD27high T cells were determined by flow cytometry on a PBMC aliquot from every donor. The CDR3 holds 16 amino acids from the cysteine to the phenylalanine. Only the CDR3 portion is preserved as DNA: 48 bases, with reading frame beginning at the first base. CDR1 and CDR2 were assigned from the germline V gene as LGHNA and YNFKEQ. Relative to germline, V is 0 bases shorter and J is 6 bases shorter, with 15 bases between their ends.

The TCR was taken from a young man in good health. Recombination joined TRBV4-2 with TRBJ1-5; a tentative D call is TRBD1 (5 bases match). The specimen sequenced was blood. The CDR3 has the sequence CASSQDREGKVQPQHF. At the DNA level, the sequence is TGTGCCAGCAGCCAAGACAGGGAGGGTAAAGTTCAGCCCCAGCATTTT.